This T cell receptor (beta chain) appears in the sequencing data of a study of blood T cells in healthy people across ages. A remark on this clonotype: Antigen specificity is unknown.

For every donor, a draw yielded roughly 9.3 milliliters of peripheral blood. Findings and caveats of the study: It was found that TCR beta diversity correlated strongly with the percentage of naive T cells.

Using a J-beta primer mix together with a sample-barcoded 5' primer, a second PCR was run for about 6 to 11 cycles. A single record per CDR3 protein comes from TCRdb applying MiXCR to the 5' RACE reads. Altogether hundreds of thousands of distinct CDR3 sequences are present, around a quarter being singletons, with the ten largest covering 9.4%. These data also featured in a second study, about T cells of mothers and their children. That report notes: A few healthy Caucasian mothers, along with their six children, were the donors. Slightly higher overlap, not significant, was seen in related mother-child pairs than in unrelated pairs.

The TCR comes from a boy aged 5-17 years in good health. The sequenced sample was blood.

In DNA form, the CDR3 reads TGTGCCAGCAGATTCCTGTTTTTT. It is translated as CASRFLFF. The V call is TRBV27, the J call TRBJ1-4; no clear D. CDR1 and CDR2 (germline): MNHEY, SMNVEV (reference sequence). This CDR3 contains 8 residues. Trimming pared 6 bases from V and 14 bases from J, leaving 4 bases between.